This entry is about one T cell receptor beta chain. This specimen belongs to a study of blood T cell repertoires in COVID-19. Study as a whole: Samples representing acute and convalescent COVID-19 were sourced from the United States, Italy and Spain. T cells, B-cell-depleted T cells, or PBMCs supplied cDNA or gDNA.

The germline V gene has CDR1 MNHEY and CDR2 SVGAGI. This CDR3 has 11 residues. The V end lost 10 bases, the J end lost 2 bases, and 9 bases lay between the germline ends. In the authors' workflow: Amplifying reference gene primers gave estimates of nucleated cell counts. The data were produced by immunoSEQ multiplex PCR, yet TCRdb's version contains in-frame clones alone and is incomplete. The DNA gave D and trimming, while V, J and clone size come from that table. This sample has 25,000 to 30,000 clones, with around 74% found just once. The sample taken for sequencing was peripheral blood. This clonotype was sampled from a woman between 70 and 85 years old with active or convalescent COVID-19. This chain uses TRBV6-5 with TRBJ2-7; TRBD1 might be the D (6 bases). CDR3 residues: CATNRAYEQYF. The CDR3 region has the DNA TGTGCCACGAACAGGGCCTACGAGCAGTACTTC.